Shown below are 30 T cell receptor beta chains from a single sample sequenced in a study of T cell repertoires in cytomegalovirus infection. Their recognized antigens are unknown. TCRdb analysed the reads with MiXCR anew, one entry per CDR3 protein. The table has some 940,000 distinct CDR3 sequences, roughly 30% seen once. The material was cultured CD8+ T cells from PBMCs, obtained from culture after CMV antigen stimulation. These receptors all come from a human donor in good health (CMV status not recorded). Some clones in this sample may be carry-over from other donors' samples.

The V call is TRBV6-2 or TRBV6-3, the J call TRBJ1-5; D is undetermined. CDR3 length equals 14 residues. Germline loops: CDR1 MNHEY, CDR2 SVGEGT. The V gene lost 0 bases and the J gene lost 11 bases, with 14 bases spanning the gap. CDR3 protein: CASSYSISGGTQHF. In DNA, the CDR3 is TGTGCCAGCAGTTACTCAATCTCGGGAGGAACCCAGCATTTT.

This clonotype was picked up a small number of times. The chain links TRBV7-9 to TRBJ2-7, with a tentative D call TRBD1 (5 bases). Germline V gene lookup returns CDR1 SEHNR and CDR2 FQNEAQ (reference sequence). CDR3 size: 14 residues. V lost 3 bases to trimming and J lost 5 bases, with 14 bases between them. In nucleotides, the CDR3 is TGTGCCAGCAGCTTGGTACAGGTTCCCCACGAGCAGTACTTC. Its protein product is CASSLVQVPHEQYF.

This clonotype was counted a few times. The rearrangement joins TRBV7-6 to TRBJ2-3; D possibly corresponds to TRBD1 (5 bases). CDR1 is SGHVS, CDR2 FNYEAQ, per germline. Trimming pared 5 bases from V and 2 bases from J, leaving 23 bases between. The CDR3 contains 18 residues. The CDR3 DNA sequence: TGTGCCAGCAGCCATCCACTGTTCAATGTGGGGCCCACAGATACGCAGTATTTT. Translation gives CASSHPLFNVGPTDTQYF.

The CDR3, as DNA: TGCAGTGCCAAGATGGGACAGTACTATGGCTACACCTTC. Protein: CSAKMGQYYGYTF. This chain links TRBV20-1 with TRBJ1-2; TRBD1 matches at 7 bases. CDR1 DFQATT and CDR2 SNEGSKA come from the germline V gene (reference sequence). The CDR3 has 13 amino acids. Germline trimming cut 6 bases from V and 3 bases from J; bases unmatched to any gene: 7.

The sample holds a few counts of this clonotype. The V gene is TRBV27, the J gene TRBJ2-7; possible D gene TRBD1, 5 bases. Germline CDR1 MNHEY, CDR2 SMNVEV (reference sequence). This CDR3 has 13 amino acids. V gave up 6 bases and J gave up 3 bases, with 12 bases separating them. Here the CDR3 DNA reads TGTGCCAGCAGCCCAGGGCCGGGCTACGAGCAGTACTTC. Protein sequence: CASSPGPGYEQYF.

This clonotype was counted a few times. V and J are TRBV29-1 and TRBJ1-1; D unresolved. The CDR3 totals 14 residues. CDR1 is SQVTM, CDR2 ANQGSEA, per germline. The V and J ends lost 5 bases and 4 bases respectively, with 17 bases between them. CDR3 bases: TGCAGCGTTCCGACACGGGCGGAGGGCACTGAAGCTTTCTTT. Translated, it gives CSVPTRAEGTEAFF. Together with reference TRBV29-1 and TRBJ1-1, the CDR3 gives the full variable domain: SAVISQKPSRDICQRGTSLTIQCQVDSQVTMMFWYRQQPGQSLTLIATANQGSEATYESGFVIDKFPISRPNLTFSTLTVSNMSPEDSSIYLCSVPTRAEGTEAFFGQGTRLTVV.

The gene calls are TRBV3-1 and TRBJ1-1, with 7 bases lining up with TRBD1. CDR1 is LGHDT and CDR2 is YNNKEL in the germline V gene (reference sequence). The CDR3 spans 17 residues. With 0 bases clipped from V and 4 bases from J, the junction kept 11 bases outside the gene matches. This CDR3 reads CASSQDGVQGTGTEAFF. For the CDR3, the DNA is TGTGCCAGCAGCCAAGATGGGGTACAGGGGACGGGCACTGAAGCTTTCTTT.

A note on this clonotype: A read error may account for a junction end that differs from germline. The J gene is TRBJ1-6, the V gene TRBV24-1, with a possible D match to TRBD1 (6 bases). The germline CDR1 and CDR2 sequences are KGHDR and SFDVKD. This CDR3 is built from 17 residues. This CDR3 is CATCDLTQGPRGSPLHF. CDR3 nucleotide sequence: TGTGCCACCTGTGATTTGACGCAGGGGCCAAGGGGTTCACCCCTCCACTTT.

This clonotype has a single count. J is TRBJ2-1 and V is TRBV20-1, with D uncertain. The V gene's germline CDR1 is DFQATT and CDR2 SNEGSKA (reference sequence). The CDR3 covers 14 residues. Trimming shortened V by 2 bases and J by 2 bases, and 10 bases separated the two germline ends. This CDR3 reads CSARTGATYNEQFF. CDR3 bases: TGCAGTGCTAGAACGGGTGCAACCTACAATGAGCAGTTCTTC.

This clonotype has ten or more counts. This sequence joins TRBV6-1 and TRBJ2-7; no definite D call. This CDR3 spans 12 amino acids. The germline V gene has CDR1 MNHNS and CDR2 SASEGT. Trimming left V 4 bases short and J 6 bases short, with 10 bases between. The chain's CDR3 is CASSALGFEQYV. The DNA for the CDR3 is TGTGCCAGCAGTGCCCTGGGTTTCGAGCAGTACGTC.

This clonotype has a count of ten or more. CDR3 coding DNA: TGTGCCAGCAGCTTAACGTCGGGGAGACACACTGAAGCTTTCTTT. Amino acid sequence: CASSLTSGRHTEAFF. The chain is built from TRBV7-3 and TRBJ1-1, with D hard to call. V shed 0 bases and J shed 3 bases, with 11 bases lying between them. Germline V lookup: CDR1 SGHTA, CDR2 FQGTGA. CDR3 length: 15 amino acids. The full variable domain, in which reference TRBV7-3 and TRBJ1-1 provide the parts outside the CDR3, is GAGVSQTPSNKVTEKGKYVELRCDPISGHTALYWYRQSLGQGPEFLIYFQGTGAADDSGLPNDRFFAVRPEGSVSTLKIQRTERGDSAVYLCASSLTSGRHTEAFFGQGTRLTVV.

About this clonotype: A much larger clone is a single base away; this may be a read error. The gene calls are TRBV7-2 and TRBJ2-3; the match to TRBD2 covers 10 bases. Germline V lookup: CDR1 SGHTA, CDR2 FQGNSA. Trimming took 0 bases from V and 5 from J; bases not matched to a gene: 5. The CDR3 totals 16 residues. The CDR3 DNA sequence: TGTGCCAGCAGCTTAGCTTGGAGACTAGCGGGAGATACGCAGTATTTT. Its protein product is CASSLAWRLAGDTQYF.

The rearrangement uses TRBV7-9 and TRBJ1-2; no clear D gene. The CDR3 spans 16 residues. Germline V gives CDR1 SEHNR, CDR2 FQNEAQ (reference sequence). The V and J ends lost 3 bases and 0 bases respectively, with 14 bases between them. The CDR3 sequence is CASSLGSRESNYGYTF. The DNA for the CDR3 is TGTGCCAGCAGCTTGGGGAGCAGAGAATCTAACTATGGCTACACCTTC.

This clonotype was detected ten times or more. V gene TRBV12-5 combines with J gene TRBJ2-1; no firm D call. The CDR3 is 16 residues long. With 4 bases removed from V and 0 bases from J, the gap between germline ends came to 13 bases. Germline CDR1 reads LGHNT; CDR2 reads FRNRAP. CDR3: CASGWSTASSYNEQFF. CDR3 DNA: TGTGCTAGTGGTTGGAGTACAGCGTCCTCCTACAATGAGCAGTTCTTC.

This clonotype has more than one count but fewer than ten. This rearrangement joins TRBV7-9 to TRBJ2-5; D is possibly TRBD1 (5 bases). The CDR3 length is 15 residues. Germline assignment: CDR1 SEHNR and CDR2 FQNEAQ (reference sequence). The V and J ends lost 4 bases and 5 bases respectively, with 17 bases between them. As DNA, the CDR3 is TGTGCCAGCAGCTCCCGTGGGGCCCAGAGGGAGACCCAGTACTTC. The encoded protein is CASSSRGAQRETQYF. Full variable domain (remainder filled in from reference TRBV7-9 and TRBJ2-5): DTGVSQNPRHKITKRGQNVTFRCDPISEHNRLYWYRQTLGQGPEFLTYFQNEAQLEKSRLLSDRFSAERPKGSFSTLEIQRTEQGDSAMYLCASSSRGAQRETQYFGPGTRLLVL.

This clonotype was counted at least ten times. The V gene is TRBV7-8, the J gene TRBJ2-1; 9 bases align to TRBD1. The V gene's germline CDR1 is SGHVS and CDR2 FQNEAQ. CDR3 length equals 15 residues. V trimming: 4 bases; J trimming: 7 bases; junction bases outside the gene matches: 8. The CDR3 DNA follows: TGTGCCAGCAGCTCACCGGGACAGGGTAAAAATGAGCAGTTCTTC. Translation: CASSSPGQGKNEQFF.

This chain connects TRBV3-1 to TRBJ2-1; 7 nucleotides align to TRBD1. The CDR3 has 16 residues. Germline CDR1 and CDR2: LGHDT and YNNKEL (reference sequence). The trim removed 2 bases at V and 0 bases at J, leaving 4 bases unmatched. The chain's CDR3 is CASSQRQGSSYNEQFF. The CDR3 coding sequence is TGTGCCAGCAGCCAACGACAGGGAAGCTCCTACAATGAGCAGTTCTTC.

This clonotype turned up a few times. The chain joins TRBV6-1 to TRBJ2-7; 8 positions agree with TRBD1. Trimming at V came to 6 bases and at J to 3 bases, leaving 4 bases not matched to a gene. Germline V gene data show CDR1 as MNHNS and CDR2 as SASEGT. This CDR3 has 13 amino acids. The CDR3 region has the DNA TGTGCCAGCAGGGGACAGGTTTTCTACGAGCAGTACTTC. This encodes CASRGQVFYEQYF.

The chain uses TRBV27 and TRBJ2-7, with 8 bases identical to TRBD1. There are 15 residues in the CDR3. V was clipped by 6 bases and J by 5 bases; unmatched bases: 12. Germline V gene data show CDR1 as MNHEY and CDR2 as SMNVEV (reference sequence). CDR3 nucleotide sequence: TGTGCCAGCAGCCCCGGGACAGGAGCATTAGACGAGCAGTACTTC. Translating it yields CASSPGTGALDEQYF.

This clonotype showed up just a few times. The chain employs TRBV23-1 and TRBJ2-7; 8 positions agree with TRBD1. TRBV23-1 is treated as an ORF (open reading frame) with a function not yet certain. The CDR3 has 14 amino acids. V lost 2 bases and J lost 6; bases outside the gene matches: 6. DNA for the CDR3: TGCGCCAGCAGTCAACCTGGACAGGGCGGCGAGCAGTACTTC. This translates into CASSQPGQGGEQYF.

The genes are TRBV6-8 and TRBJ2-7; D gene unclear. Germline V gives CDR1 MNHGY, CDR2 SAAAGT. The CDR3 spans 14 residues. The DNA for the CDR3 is TGTGGCAGCAGTTACAGTGCCAGCTCCTACGAGCAGTACGTC. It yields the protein CGSSYSASSYEQYV.

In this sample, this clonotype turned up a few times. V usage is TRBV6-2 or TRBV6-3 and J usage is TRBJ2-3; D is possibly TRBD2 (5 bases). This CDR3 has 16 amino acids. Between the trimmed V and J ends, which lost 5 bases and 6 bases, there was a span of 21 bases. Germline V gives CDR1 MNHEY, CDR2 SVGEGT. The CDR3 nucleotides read TGTGCCAGCAGTACGATAACGGACTTTTCTGAGGATACGCAGTATTTT. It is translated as CASSTITDFSEDTQYF.

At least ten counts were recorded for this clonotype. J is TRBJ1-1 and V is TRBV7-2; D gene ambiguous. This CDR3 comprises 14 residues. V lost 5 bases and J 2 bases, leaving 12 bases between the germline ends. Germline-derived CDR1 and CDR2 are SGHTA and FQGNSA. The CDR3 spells CASSPGVFNTEAFF. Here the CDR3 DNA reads TGTGCCAGCAGCCCCGGGGTCTTTAACACTGAAGCTTTCTTT.

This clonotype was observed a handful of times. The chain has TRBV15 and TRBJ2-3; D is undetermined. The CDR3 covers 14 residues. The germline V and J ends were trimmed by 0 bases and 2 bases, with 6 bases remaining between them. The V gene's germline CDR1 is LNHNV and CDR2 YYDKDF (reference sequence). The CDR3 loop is CATSRETITDTQYF. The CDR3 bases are TGTGCCACCAGCAGAGAAACAATCACAGATACGCAGTATTTT.

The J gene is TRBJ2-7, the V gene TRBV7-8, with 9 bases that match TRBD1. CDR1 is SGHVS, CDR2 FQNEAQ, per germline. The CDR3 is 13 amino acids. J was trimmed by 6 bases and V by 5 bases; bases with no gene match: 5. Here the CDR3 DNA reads TGTGCCAGCAGCATACTGGACAGGGGCGAGCAGTACTTC. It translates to CASSILDRGEQYF.

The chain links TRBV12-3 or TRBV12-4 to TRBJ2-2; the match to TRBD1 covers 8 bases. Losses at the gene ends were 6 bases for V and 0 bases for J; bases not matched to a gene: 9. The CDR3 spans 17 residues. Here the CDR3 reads CASRDPSGGANTGELFF. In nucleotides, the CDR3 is TGTGCCAGCAGAGATCCCTCAGGGGGCGCGAACACCGGGGAGCTGTTTTTT.

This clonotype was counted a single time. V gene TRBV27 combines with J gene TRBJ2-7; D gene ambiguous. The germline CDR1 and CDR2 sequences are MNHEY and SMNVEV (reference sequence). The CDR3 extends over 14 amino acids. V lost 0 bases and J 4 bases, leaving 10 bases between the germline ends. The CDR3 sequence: CASSLSFGWYEQYF. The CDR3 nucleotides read TGTGCCAGCAGTTTATCCTTCGGGTGGTACGAGCAGTACTTC.

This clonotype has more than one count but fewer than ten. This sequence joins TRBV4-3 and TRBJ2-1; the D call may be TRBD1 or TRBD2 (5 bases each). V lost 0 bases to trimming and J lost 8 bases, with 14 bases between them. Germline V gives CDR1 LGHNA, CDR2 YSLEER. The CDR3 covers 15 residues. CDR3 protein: CASSQDLGERDEQFF. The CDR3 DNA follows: TGCGCCAGCAGCCAAGATCTAGGGGAGAGGGATGAGCAGTTCTTC.

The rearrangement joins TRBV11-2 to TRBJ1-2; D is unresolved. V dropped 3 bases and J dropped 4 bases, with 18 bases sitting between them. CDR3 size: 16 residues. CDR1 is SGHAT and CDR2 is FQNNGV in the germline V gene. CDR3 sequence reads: CASSFPDKPRGYGYTF. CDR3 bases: TGTGCCAGCAGCTTCCCCGACAAGCCCCGCGGCTATGGCTACACCTTC. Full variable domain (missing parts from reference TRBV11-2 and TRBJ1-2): EAGVAQSPRYKIIEKRQSVAFWCNPISGHATLYWYQQILGQGPKLLIQFQNNGVVDDSQLPKDRFSAERLKGVDSTLKIQPAKLEDSAVYLCASSFPDKPRGYGYTFGSGTRLTVV.

CDR3 loop: CASSLQQQGLNEQFF. As DNA, the CDR3 is TGTGCCAGCAGCTTGCAACAACAGGGCCTCAATGAGCAGTTCTTC. The genes are TRBV5-6 and TRBJ2-1, with D tentatively TRBD1 (6 bases). V was pared by 1 base and J by 6 bases, with 14 bases between. CDR1 is SGHDT, CDR2 YYEEEE, per germline. The CDR3 loop spans 15 amino acids.